Listed here are 14 T cell receptor beta chains from one sample, sequenced in a study of OX40 agonist ivuxolimab in advanced cancers. Clones were read by immunoSEQ multiplex PCR, and TCRdb kept only the in-frame ones, dropping some. Counted here are more than 80,000 clones, around 94% occurring once; the ten biggest clones make up around 0.28%. Source: CD4+ or CD8+ T cells sorted from blood, taken in a trial of the OX40 agonist ivuxolimab. These receptors were collected from an adult with an advanced solid tumor such as melanoma, head and neck, liver or kidney cancer.

This chain links TRBV6-1 with TRBJ2-7, with 9 bases aligning to TRBD2. The V segment lost 7 bases and the J segment 3 bases; nucleotides outside the gene matches: 10. This CDR3 has 15 residues. CDR1 and CDR2 from the germline V gene are MNHNS and SASEGT. Written as DNA, the CDR3 is TGTGCCAGCACCCTCGGGACTAGCATTATCTACGAGCAGTACGTC. It is translated as CASTLGTSIIYEQYV.

V and J are TRBV10-3 and TRBJ2-3; D perhaps matches TRBD2 (5 bases). The CDR3 is 15 amino acids. The V gene's germline CDR1 is ENHRY and CDR2 SYGVKD. V was shortened by 4 bases and J by 5 bases, with 16 bases between the two germline ends. CDR3 nucleotides: TGTGCCATCAGTGGGAGCTACTCCGGAGGAGATACGCAGTATTTT. Amino acid sequence: CAISGSYSGGDTQYF.

CDR3 bases: TGTGCCAGCAGTGACCCGGGACAGGAGCAGTTCTTC. Protein: CASSDPGQEQFF. J is TRBJ2-1 and V is TRBV6-1; 7 positions match TRBD1. Per germline, CDR1 MNHNS and CDR2 SASEGT. V was clipped by 3 bases and J by 10 bases; unmatched bases: 3. The CDR3 extends over 12 amino acids.

The genes are TRBV7-2 and TRBJ2-3; a weak D match, TRBD2 (6 bases). The CDR3 is 15 amino acids. Germline V gene sequence: CDR1 SGHTA, CDR2 FQGNSA. V lost 5 bases to trimming and J lost 4 bases, with 16 bases between them. CDR3 bases: TGTGCCAGCAGCCTTAGCCGGGGGATGTCAGATACGCAGTATTTT. Amino acids: CASSLSRGMSDTQYF.

This chain connects TRBV28 to TRBJ1-4; 8 bases match TRBD1. CDR1 is MDHEN, CDR2 SYDVKM, per germline. Germline trimming cut 6 bases from V and 4 bases from J; bases unmatched to any gene: 4. The CDR3 has 14 residues. The CDR3 sequence: CASSRQGLNEKLFF. The DNA for the CDR3 is TGTGCCAGCAGCCGACAGGGGCTTAATGAAAAACTGTTTTTT.

The V gene is TRBV28, the J gene TRBJ1-5; 7 bases fit TRBD1. Germline V gene lookup returns CDR1 MDHEN and CDR2 SYDVKM. The CDR3 extends over 15 amino acids. J lost 2 bases, V lost 4 bases, and 5 bases had no gene match. The CDR3 protein is CASSYRGGGNQPQHF. The DNA for the CDR3 is TGTGCCAGCAGTTACAGGGGTGGTGGCAATCAGCCCCAGCATTTT.

The chain uses TRBV12-5 and TRBJ1-1, with D possibly TRBD1 on 6 matching bases. The CDR3 spans 12 residues. CDR1 is LGHNT, CDR2 FRNRAP, per germline. V was clipped by 1 base and J by 11 bases, with 11 bases between them. The CDR3 loop is CASGLATGRAFF. The DNA of the CDR3 is TGTGCTAGTGGTTTGGCCACAGGGAGGGCTTTCTTT. Supplemented by reference TRBV12-5 and TRBJ1-1, the full variable domain reads DARVTQTPRHKVTEMGQEVTMRCQPILGHNTVFWYRQTMMQGLELLAYFRNRAPLDDSGMPKDRFSAEMPDATLATLKIQPSEPRDSAVYFCASGLATGRAFFGQGTRLTVV.

The chain couples TRBV6-5 to TRBJ2-2, with D hard to call. The CDR3 contains 15 residues. V was pared by 1 base and J by 4 bases, with 10 bases between. The germline gives CDR1 MNHEY, CDR2 SVGAGI. CDR3: CASSYLAMGTGELFF. DNA for the CDR3: TGTGCCAGCAGTTACTTGGCCATGGGCACCGGGGAGCTGTTTTTT.

This clone was recorded once. This chain uses TRBV29-1 with TRBJ1-2; D gene uncertain. Germline V CDR1 and CDR2: SQVTM, ANQGSEA. V was shortened by 7 bases and J by 0 bases, with 9 bases between the two germline ends. The CDR3 has 12 amino acids. The CDR3 DNA sequence: TGCAGCGCCCGGAGGGCTAACTATGGCTACACCTTC. Its protein is CSARRANYGYTF.

The chain couples TRBV2 to TRBJ2-5; D is unclear. CDR3 length: 13 amino acids. V was trimmed by 6 bases and J by 4 bases, leaving 12 bases between them. The V gene's germline CDR1 is SNHLY and CDR2 FYNNEI. The CDR3: CASRVEVRETQYF. CDR3 coding DNA: TGTGCCAGCAGGGTTGAGGTTCGAGAGACCCAGTACTTC.

V gene TRBV6-1 combines with J gene TRBJ1-5; D not certain. There are 14 residues in the CDR3. With 2 bases removed from V and 2 bases from J, the gap between germline ends came to 7 bases. Per the germline V gene, CDR1 is MNHNS and CDR2 is SASEGT. The CDR3 spells CASSEREGNQPQHF. The CDR3 DNA reads TGTGCCAGCAGTGAACGTGAAGGCAATCAGCCCCAGCATTTT.

The V and J genes are TRBV5-6 and TRBJ2-5; no definite D call. The CDR3 spans 13 residues. V lost 4 bases, J lost 5 bases, and 12 bases lay in between. Germline loops: CDR1 SGHDT, CDR2 YYEEEE. The CDR3 DNA reads TGTGCCAGCAGCCCCATTTCCTTTGAGACCCAGTACTTC. This codes for CASSPISFETQYF.

This chain uses TRBV28 with TRBJ2-1; tentative D call: TRBD2 (7 bases). The length of the CDR3 is 15 residues. Germline CDR1 is MDHEN and CDR2 is SYDVKM. Trimming took 10 bases from V and 7 from J, leaving 23 bases between them. The CDR3 is CATGLWGGAGNEQFF. The CDR3 DNA reads as TGTGCCACCGGCTTATGGGGGGGGGCAGGGAATGAGCAGTTCTTC.

V and J are TRBV7-3 and TRBJ1-2; TRBD1 aligns across 7 bases. This CDR3 has 15 residues. Germline assignment: CDR1 SGHTA and CDR2 FQGTGA. The trim removed 5 bases at V and 7 bases at J, leaving 13 bases unmatched. DNA of the CDR3: TGTGCCAGCAGCGAAGCCGGGACAGACGTTTCTGGCTACACCTTC. This gives the protein CASSEAGTDVSGYTF.